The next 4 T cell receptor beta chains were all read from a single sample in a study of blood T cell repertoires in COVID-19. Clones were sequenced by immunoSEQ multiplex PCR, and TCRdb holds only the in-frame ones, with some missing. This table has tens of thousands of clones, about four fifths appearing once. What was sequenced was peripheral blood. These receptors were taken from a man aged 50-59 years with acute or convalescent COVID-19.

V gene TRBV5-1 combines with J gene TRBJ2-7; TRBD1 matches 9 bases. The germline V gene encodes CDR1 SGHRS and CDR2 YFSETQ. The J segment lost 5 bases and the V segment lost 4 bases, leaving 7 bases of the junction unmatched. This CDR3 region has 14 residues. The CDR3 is CASSNPGQGNEQYF. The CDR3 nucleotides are TGCGCCAGCAGCAATCCGGGACAGGGCAACGAGCAGTACTTC.

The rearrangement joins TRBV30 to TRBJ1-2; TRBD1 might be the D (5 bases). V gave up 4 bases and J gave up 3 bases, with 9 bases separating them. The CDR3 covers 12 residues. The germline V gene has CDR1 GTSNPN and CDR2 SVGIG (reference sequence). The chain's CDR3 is CAWTTGDYGYTF. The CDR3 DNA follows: TGTGCCTGGACAACGGGGGACTATGGCTACACCTTC.

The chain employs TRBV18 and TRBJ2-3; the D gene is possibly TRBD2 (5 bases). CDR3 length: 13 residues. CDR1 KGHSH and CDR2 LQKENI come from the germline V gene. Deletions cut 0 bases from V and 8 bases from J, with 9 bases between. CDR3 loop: CASSPPTAGTQYF. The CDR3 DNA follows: TGTGCCAGCTCACCACCGACGGCGGGTACGCAGTATTTT. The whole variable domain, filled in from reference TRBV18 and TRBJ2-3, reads NAGVMQNPRHLVRRRGQEARLRCSPMKGHSHVYWYRQLPEEGLKFMVYLQKENIIDESGMPKERFSAEFPKEGPSILRIQQVVRGDSAAYFCASSPPTAGTQYFGPGTRLTVL.

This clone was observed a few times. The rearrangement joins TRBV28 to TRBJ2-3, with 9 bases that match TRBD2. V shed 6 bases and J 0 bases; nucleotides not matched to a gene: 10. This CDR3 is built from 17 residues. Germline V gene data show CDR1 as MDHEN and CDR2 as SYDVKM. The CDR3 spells CASRLLAGTTSTDTQYF. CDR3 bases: TGTGCCAGCAGGCTACTAGCGGGTACTACTAGCACAGATACGCAGTATTTT.